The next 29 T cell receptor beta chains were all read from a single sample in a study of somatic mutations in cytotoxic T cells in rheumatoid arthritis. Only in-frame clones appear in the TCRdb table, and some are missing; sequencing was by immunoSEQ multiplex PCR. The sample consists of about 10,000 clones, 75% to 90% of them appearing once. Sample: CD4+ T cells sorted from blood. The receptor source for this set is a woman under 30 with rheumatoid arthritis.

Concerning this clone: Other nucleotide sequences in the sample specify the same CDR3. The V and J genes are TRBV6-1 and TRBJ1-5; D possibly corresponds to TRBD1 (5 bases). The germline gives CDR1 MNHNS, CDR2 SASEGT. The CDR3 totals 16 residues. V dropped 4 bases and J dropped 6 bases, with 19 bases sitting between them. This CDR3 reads CASSGFSGTGSQPQHF. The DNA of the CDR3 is TGTGCCAGCAGTGGATTCTCGGGGACCGGGAGTCAGCCCCAGCATTTT.

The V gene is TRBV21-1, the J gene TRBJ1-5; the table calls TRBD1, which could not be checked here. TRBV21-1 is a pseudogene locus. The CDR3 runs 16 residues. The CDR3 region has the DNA TGTGCCAGCAGGAGAAAAACAGGAGCTCCTAATCAGCCCCAGCATTTT. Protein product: CASRRKTGAPNQPQHF.

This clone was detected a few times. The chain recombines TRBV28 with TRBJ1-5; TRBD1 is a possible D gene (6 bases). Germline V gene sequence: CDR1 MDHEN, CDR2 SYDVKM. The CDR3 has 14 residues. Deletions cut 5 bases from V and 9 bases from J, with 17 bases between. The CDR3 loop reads CASSPQGNEGPQHF. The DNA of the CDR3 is TGTGCCAGCAGTCCGCAGGGGAACGAGGGGCCCCAGCATTTT.

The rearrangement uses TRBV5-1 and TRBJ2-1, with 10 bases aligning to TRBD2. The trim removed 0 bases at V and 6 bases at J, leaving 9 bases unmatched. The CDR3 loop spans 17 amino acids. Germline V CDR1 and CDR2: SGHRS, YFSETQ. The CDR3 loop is CASSLVASGSGSNEQFF. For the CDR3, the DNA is TGCGCCAGCAGCTTGGTGGCTAGCGGGAGTGGCAGCAATGAGCAGTTCTTC.

The CDR3 is CASSLGLATDTQYF. The CDR3 nucleotides are TGTGCCAGCAGCTTGGGACTAGCCACAGATACGCAGTATTTT. J is TRBJ2-3 and V is TRBV7-2, with 9 bases matching TRBD2. The J segment lost 2 bases and the V segment lost 3 bases, leaving 0 bases of the junction unmatched. CDR3 length: 14 residues. CDR1 SGHTA and CDR2 FQGNSA come from the germline V gene.

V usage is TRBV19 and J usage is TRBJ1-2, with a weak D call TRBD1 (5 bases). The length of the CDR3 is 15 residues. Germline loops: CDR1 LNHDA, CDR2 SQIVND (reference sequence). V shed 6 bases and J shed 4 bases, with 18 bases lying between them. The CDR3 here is CASSSSLQGGYGYTF. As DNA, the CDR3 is TGTGCCAGTAGCAGCTCCCTCCAGGGTGGCTATGGCTACACCTTC.

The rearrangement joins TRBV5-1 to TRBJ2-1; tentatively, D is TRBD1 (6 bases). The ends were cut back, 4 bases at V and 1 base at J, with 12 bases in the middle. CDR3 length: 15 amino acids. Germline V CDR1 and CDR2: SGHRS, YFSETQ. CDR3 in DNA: TGCGCCAGCAGCCAACAGGGTTGGTCCTACAATGAGCAGTTCTTC. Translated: CASSQQGWSYNEQFF.

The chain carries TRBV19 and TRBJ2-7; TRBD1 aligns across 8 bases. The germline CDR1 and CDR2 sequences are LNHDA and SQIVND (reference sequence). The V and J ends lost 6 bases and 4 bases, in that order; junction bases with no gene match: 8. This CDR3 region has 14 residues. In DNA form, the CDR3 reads TGTGCCAGTAGAAACGACAGGGGTGGGTACGAGCAGTACTTC. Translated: CASRNDRGGYEQYF.

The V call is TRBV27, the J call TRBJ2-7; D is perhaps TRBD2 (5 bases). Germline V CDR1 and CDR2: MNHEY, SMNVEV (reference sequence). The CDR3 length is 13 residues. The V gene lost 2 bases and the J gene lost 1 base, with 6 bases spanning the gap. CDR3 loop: CASSLRGSYEQYF. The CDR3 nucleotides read TGTGCCAGCAGTTTACGGGGATCCTACGAGCAGTACTTC.

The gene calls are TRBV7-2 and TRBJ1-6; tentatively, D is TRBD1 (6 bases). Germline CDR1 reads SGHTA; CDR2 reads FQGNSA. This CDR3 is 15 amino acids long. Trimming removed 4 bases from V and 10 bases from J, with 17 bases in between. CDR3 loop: CASSSEGGGHSPLHF. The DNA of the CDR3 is TGTGCCAGCAGCTCAGAGGGGGGAGGGCACTCACCCCTCCACTTT. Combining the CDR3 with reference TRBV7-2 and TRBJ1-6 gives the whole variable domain GAGVSQSPSNKVTEKGKDVELRCDPISGHTALYWYRQSLGQGLEFLIYFQGNSAPDKSGLPSDRFSAERTGGSVSTLTIQRTQQEDSAVYLCASSSEGGGHSPLHFGNGTRLTVT.

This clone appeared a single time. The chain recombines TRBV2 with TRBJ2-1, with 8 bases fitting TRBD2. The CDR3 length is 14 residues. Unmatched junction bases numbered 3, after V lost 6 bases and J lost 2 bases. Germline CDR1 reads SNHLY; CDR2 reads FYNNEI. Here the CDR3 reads CASSLAGPYNEQFF. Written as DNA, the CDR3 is TGTGCCAGCAGCCTAGCGGGCCCCTACAATGAGCAGTTCTTC. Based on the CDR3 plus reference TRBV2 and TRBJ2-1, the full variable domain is EPEVTQTPSHQVTQMGQEVILRCVPISNHLYFYWYRQILGQKVEFLVSFYNNEISEKSEIFDDQFSVERPDGSNFTLKIRSTKLEDSAMYFCASSLAGPYNEQFFGPGTRLTVL.

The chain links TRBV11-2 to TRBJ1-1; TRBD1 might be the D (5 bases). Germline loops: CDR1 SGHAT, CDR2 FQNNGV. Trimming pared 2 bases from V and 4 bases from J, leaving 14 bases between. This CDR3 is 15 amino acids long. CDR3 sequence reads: CASSLIGGAFTEAFF. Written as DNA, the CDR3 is TGTGCCAGCAGCTTAATTGGTGGGGCCTTCACTGAAGCTTTCTTT.

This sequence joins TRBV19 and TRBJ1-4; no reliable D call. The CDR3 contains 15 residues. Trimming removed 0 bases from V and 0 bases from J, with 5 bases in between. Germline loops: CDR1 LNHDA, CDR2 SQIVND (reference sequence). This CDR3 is CASSIDRATNEKLFF. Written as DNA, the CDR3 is TGTGCCAGTAGTATAGACCGCGCAACTAATGAAAAACTGTTTTTT.

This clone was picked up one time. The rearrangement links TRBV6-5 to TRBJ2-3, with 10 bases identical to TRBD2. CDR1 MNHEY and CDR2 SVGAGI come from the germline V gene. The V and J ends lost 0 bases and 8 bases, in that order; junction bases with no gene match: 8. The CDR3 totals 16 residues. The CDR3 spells CASSYSTQLAGATQYF. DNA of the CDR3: TGTGCCAGCAGTTACTCGACTCAGCTAGCGGGAGCTACGCAGTATTTT.

The CDR3 DNA reads TGTGCCAGCAGTATTAGCGGGGGGGCTGCCTACGAGCAGTACTTC. As protein: CASSISGGAAYEQYF. The V gene is TRBV7-2, the J gene TRBJ2-7, with TRBD2 matching 11 bases. Germline values: CDR1 SGHTA, CDR2 FQGNSA. This CDR3 comprises 15 residues. The trim removed 6 bases at V and 2 bases at J, leaving 6 bases unmatched.

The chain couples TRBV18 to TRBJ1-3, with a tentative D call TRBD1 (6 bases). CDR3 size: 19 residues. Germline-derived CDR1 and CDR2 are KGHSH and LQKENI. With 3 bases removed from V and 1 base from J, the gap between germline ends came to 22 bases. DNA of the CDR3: TGTGCCAGCTCACCTTCGGACAGCCCTCCTTATCTTTCTGGAAACACCATATATTTT. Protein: CASSPSDSPPYLSGNTIYF.

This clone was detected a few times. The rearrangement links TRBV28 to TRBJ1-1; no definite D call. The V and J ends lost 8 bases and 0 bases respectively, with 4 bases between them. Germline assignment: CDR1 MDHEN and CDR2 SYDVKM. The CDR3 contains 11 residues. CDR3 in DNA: TGTGCCAGCGGCTTGAACACTGAAGCTTTCTTT. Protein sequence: CASGLNTEAFF.

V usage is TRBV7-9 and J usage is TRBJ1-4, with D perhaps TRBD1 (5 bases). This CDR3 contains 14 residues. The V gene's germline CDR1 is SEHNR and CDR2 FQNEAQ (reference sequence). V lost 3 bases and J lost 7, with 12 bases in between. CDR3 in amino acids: CASSLGGGGEKLFF. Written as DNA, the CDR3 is TGTGCCAGCAGCTTGGGCGGGGGAGGTGAAAAACTGTTTTTT.

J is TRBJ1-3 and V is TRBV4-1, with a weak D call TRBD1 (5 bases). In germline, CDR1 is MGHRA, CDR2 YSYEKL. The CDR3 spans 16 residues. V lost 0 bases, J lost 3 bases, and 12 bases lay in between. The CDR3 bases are TGCGCCAGCAGCCAAGAGGGGGGATTTGGTGGAAACACCATATATTTT. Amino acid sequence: CASSQEGGFGGNTIYF.

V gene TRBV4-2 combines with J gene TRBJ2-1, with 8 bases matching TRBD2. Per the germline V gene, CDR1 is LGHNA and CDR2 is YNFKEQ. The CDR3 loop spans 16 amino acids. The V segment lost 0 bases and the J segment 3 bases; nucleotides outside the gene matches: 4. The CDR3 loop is CASSQDWRGVYNEQFF. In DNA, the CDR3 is TGTGCCAGCAGCCAAGATTGGCGGGGGGTCTACAATGAGCAGTTCTTC.

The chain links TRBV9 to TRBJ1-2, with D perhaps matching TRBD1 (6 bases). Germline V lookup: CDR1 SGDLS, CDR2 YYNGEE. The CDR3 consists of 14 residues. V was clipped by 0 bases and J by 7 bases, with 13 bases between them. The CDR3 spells CASSVDSGGAGYTF. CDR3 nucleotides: TGTGCCAGCAGCGTAGACTCCGGGGGGGCTGGCTACACCTTC.

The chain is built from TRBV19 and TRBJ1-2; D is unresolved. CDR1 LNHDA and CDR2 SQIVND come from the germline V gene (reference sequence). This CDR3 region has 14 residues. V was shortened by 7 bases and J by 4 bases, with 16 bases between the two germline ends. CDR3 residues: CASTPRGFFYGYTF. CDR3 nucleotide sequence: TGTGCCAGTACCCCCCGGGGATTTTTCTATGGCTACACCTTC.

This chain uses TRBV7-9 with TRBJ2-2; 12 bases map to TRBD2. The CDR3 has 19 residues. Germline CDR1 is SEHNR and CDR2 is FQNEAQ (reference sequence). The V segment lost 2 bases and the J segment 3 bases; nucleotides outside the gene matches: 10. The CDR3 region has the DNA TGTGCCAGCAGCTTAAGGGGCCGGACTAGCGGGACGTACACCGGGGAGCTGTTTTTT. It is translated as CASSLRGRTSGTYTGELFF.

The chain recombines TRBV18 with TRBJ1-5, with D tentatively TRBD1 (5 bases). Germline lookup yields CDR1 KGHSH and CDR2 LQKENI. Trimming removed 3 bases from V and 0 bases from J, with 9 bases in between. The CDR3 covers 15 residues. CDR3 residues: CASSPSGNSNQPQHF. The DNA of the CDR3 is TGTGCCAGCTCACCCTCAGGGAATAGCAATCAGCCCCAGCATTTT.

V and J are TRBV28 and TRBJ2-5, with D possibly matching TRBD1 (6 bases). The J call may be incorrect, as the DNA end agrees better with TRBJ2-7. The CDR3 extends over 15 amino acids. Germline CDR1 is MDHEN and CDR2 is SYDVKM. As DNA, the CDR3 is TGTGCCAGCAGTTTAGCCTCCAGGGGATTCTACGAGCAGTACTTC. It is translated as CASSLASRGFYEQYF.

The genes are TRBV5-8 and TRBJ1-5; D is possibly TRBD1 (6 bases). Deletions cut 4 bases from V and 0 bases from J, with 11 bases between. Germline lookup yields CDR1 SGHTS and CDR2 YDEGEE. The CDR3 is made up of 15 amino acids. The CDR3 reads CASSVGADSNQPQHF. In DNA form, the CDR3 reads TGTGCCAGCAGCGTGGGGGCTGATAGCAATCAGCCCCAGCATTTT.

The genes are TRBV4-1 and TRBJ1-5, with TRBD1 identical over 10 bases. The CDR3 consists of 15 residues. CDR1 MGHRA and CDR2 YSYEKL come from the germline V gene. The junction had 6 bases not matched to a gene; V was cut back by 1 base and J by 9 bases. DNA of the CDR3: TGCGCCAGCAGCCAAGTGGGACAGGGGCGTGGGCCCCAGCATTTT. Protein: CASSQVGQGRGPQHF.

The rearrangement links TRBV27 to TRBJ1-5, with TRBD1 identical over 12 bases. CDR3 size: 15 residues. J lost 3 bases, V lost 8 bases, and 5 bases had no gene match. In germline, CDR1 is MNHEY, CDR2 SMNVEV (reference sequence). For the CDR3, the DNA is TGTGCCAGCCGCCGGGACAGGGGGCACAATCAGCCCCAGCATTTT. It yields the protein CASRRDRGHNQPQHF.

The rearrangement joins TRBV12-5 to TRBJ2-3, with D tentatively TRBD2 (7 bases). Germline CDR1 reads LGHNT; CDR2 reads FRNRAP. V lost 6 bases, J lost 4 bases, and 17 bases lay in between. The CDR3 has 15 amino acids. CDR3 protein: CASGPGGQPPDTQYF. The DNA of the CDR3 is TGTGCTAGTGGCCCCGGGGGGCAGCCACCAGATACGCAGTATTTT.